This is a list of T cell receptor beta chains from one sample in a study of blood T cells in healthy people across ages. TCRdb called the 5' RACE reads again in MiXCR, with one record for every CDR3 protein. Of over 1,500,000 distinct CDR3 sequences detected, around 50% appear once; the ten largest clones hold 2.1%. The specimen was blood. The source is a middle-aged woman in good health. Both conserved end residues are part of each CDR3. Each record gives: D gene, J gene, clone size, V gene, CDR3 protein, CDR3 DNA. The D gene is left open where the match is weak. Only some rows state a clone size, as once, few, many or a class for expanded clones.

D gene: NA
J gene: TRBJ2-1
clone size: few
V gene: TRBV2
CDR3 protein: CASILQGRGEQFF
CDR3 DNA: TGTGCCAGCATCCTACAAGGCAGAGGGGAGCAGTTCTTC

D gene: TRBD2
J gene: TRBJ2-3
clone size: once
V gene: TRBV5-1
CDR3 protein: CASSLGGTSTTDTQYF
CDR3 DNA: TGCGCCAGCAGCCTGGGAGGGACTAGCACCACAGATACGCAGTATTTT

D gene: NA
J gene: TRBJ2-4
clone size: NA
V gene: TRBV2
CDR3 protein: CASTTENIQYF
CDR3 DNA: TGTGCCAGCACGACAGAAAACATTCAGTACTTC

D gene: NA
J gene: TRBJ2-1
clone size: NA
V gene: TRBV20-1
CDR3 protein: CSAREAGAFYNEQFF
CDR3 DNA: TGCAGTGCTAGAGAGGCGGGGGCCTTTTACAATGAGCAGTTCTTC

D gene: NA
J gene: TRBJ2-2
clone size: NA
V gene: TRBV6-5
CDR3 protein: CASSPGGVSTGELFF
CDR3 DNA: TGTGCCAGCAGTCCGGGCGGGGTATCGACCGGGGAGCTGTTTTTT

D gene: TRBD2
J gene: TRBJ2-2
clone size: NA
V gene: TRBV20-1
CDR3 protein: CSATTSGGIYTGELFF
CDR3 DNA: TGCAGTGCAACGACTAGCGGGGGGATCTACACCGGGGAGCTGTTTTTT

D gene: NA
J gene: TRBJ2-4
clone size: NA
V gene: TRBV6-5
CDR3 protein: CASSTENIQYF
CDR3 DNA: TGTGCCAGCAGTACCGAAAACATTCAGTACTTC

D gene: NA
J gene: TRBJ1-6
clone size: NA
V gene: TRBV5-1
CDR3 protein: CASSPLSGYNSPLHF
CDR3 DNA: TGCGCCAGCAGCCCCCTGAGCGGCTACAATTCACCCCTCCACTTT

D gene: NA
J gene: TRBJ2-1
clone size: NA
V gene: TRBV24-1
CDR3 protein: CATSDLYEQFF
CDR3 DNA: TGTGCCACCAGTGATTTATATGAGCAGTTCTTC

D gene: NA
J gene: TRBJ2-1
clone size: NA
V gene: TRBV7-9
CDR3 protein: CASSSSSRGNEQFF
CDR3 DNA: TGTGCCAGCAGCTCCTCCAGTCGGGGGAATGAGCAGTTCTTC

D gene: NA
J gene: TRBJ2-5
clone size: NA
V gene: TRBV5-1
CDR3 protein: CASSWGAPGQETQYF
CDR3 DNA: TGCGCCAGCAGCTGGGGCGCTCCCGGCCAAGAGACCCAGTACTTC

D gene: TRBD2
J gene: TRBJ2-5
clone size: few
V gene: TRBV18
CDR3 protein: CASSPPLAGPLQETQYF
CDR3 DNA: TGTGCCAGCTCACCACCGCTAGCGGGGCCACTACAAGAGACCCAGTACTTC

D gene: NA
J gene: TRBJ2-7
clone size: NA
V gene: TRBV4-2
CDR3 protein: CASSRVGGGLRSYEQYF
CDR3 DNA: TGTGCCAGCAGCCGCGTTGGGGGAGGCCTTCGCTCCTACGAGCAGTACTTC

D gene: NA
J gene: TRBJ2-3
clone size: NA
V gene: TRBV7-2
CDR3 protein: CASTSNTDTQYF
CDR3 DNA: TGTGCCAGCACCTCGAACACAGATACGCAGTATTTT

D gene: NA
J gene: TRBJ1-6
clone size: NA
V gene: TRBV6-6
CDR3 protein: CASSYGGGGNSPLHF
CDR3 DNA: TGTGCCAGCAGTTACGGAGGAGGGGGGAATTCACCCCTCCACTTT

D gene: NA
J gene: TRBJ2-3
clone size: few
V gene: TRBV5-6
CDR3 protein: CASSLDVGRRTDTQYF
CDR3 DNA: TGTGCCAGCAGCTTGGATGTGGGGCGACGGACAGATACGCAGTATTTT

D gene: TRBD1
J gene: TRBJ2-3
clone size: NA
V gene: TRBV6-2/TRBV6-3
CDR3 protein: CASSYAGGRFYTDTQYF
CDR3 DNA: TGTGCCAGCAGTTACGCAGGGGGCAGGTTCTACACAGATACGCAGTATTTT

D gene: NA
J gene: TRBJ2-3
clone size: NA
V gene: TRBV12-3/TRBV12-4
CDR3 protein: CASSQDGFDTQYF
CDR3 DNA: TGTGCCAGCAGTCAGGACGGGTTTGATACGCAGTATTTT

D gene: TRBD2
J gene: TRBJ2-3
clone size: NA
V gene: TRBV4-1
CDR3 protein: CASRTTGTSGGSYTDTQYF
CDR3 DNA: TGCGCCAGCAGAACTACCGGGACTAGCGGGGGGTCATACACAGATACGCAGTATTTT

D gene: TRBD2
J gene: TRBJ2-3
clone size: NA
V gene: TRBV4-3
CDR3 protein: CASSQDRIGPTSGGAGDTQYF
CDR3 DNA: TGCGCCAGCAGCCAAGATCGGATCGGGCCCACTAGCGGGGGGGCTGGAGATACGCAGTATTTT

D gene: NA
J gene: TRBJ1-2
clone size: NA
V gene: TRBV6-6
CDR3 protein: CASSTREGTNYGYTF
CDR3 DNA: TGTGCCAGCAGTACCAGGGAGGGTACTAACTATGGCTACACCTTC

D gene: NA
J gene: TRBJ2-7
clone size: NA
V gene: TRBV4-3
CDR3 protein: CASSQDGAGIYEQYF
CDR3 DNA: TGCGCCAGCAGCCAAGACGGGGCAGGGATCTACGAGCAGTACTTC

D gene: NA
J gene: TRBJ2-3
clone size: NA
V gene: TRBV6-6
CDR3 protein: CAVRDIYTDTQYF
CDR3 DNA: TGTGCCGTCCGGGACATATACACAGATACGCAGTATTTT

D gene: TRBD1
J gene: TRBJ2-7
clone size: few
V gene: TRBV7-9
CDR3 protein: CASSLSGTGPYEQYF
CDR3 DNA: TGTGCCAGCAGTTTATCCGGGACAGGGCCCTACGAGCAGTACTTC

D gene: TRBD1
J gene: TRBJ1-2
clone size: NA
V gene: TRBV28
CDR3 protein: CASSPDQGEDGYTF
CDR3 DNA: TGTGCCAGCAGCCCTGACCAGGGGGAGGATGGCTACACCTTC

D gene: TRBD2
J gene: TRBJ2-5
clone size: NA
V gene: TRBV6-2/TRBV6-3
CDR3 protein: CASSYPSGSSETQYF
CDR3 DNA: TGTGCCAGCAGTTACCCTAGCGGGAGCTCGGAGACCCAGTACTTC

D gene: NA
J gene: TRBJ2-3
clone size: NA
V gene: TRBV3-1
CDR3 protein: CASTRWGASDTQYF
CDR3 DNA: TGTGCCAGCACCCGGTGGGGCGCATCAGATACGCAGTATTTT

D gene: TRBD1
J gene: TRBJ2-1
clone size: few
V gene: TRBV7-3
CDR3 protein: CASSPRTGSWDNEQFF
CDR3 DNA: TGTGCCAGCAGCCCTCGGACAGGGTCGTGGGACAATGAGCAGTTCTTC

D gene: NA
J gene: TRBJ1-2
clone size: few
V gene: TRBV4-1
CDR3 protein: CASSQGPQGANYGYTF
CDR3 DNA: TGCGCCAGCAGCCAAGGCCCCCAGGGTGCTAACTATGGCTACACCTTC

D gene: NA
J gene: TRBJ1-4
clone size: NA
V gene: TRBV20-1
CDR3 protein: CSALSFGEKLFF
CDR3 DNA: TGCAGTGCTTTGAGCTTTGGTGAAAAACTGTTTTTT

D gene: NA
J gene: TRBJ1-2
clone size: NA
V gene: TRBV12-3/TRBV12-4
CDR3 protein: CASTTQMGYGYTF
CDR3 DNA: TGTGCCAGCACCACTCAAATGGGGTACGGCTACACCTTC

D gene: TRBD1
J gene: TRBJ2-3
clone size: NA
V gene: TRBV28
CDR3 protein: CASSLWGTGRTDTQYF
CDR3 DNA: TGTGCCAGCAGTTTATGGGGGACAGGGCGCACAGATACGCAGTATTTT